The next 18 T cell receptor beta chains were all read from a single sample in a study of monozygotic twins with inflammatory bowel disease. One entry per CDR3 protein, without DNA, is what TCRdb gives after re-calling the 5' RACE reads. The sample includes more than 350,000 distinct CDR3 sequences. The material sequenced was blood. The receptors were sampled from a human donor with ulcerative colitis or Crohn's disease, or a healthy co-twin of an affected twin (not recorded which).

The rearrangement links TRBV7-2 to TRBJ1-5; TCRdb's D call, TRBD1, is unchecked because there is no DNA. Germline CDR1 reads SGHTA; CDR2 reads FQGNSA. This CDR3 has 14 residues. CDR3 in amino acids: CASSRTGPNQPQHF.

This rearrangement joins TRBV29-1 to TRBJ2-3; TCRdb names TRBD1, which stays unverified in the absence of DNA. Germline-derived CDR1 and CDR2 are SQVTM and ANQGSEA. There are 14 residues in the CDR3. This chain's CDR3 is CSVRAGRLGDTQYF.

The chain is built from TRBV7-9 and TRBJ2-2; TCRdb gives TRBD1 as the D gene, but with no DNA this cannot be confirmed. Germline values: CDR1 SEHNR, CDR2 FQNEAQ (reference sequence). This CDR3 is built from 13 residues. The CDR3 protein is CASSFGGTGELFF.

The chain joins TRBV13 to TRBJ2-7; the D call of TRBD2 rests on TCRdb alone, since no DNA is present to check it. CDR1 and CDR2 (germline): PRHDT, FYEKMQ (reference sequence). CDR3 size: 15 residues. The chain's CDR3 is CASSPWGSGSNEQYF.

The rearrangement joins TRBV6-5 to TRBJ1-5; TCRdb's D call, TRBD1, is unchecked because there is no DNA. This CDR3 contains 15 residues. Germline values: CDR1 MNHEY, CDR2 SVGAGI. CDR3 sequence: CASSWIQGVDQPQHF.

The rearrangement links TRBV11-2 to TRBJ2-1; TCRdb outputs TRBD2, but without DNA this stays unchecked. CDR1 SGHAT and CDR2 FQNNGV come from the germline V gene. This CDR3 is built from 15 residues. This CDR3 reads CASSLPGLSYNEQFF.

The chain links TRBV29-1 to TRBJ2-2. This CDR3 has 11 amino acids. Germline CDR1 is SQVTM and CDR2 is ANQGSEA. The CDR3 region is CSVQGSGELFF.

CDR3 residues: CASSIGSTNEKLFF. J is TRBJ1-4 and V is TRBV19. This CDR3 contains 14 residues. Germline V CDR1 and CDR2: LNHDA, SQIVND (reference sequence).

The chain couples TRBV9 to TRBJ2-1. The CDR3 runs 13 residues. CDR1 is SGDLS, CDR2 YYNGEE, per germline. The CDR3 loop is CASSVDRFSEQFF.

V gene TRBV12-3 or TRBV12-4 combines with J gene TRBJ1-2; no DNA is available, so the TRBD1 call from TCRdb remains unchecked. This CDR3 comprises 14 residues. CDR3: CASTKGGSGYGYTF.

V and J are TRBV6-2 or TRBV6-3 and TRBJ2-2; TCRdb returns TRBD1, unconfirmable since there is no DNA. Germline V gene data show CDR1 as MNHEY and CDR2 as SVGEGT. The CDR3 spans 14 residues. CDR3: CASSYPLGAGELFF.

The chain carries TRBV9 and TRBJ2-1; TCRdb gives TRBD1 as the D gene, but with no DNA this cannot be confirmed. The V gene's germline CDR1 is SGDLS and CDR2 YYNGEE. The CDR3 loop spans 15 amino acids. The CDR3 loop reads CASSVGGAAANEQFF.

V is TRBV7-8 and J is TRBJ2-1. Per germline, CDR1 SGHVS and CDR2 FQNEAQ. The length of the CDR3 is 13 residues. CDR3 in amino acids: CASSFGDYNEQFF.

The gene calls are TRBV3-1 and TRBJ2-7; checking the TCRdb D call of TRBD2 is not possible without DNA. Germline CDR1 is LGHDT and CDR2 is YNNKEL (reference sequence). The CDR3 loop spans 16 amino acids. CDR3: CASSHGGGPSSYEQYF.

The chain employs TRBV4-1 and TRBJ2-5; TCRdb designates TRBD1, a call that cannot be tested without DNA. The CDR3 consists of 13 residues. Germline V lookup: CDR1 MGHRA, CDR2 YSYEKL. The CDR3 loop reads CASSLGPLETQYF.

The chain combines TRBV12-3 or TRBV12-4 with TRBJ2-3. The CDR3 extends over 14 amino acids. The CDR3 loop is CASSQPLGTDTQYF.

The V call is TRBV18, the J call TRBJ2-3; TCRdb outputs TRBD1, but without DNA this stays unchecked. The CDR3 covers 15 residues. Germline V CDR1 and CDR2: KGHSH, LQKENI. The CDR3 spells CASSPGTVSTDTQYF.

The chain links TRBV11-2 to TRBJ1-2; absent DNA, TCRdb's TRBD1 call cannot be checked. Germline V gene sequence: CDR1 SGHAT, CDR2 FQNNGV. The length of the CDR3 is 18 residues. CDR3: CASSLGGGGTGGNYGYTF.